Below are 3 T cell receptor beta chains sequenced from a single sample in a study of vaccination and CD4 T cells after COVID-19 (dated 2022 in TCRdb). Reading the label with the study, this specimen's treatment or condition is: approximately nine-day PBMC culture with coronavirus spike peptide pools or control peptides (ViraFEST assay). Their antigens are not known. The protocol used for the library was PCR. The instrument was an Illumina iSeq 100. TCR sequencing of DNA from cultured CD4+ T cells used the Oncomine TCR Beta short-read assay at the Johns Hopkins FTIC core. TCRdb trimmed public reads at Q25 via fastp, called clones via MiXCR and kept in-frame beta chains. Each record represents a unique CDR3 protein, reported with the most common genes and DNA among its rows. In this sample the table shows 17,000 or so distinct CDR3 sequences, 43% of which occur a single time. The ten largest clones take up roughly 6.1% of the sample.

The specimen comprised CD4+ T cells from blood, cultured in vitro, sampled before SARS-CoV-2 vaccination. Receptors originate from a human donor who had recovered from COVID-19.

This clonotype was detected only a few times. The J gene is TRBJ1-4, the V gene TRBV7-2; 7 positions match TRBD1. Germline V gene data show CDR1 as SGHTA and CDR2 as FQGNSA. This CDR3 region has 15 residues. V trimming: 1 base; J trimming: 4 bases; junction bases outside the gene matches: 3. The CDR3 DNA reads as TGTGCCAGCAGCTTAGTCGACAGGGTTAATGAAAAACTGTTTTTT. Its protein product is CASSLVDRVNEKLFF.

The chain links TRBV7-2 to TRBJ1-1; D is unclear. The CDR3 is 13 amino acids. The germline gives CDR1 SGHTA, CDR2 FQGNSA. The V end lost 10 bases, the J end lost 3 bases, and 15 bases lay between the germline ends. The CDR3 nucleotides are TGTGCCAACACGAAGGCAGGCCACACTGAAGCTTTCTTT. Protein product: CANTKAGHTEAFF.

This chain connects TRBV2 to TRBJ1-2; unclear D gene. CDR1 is SNHLY, CDR2 FYNNEI, per germline. V was trimmed by 7 bases and J by 5 bases, leaving 8 bases between them. This CDR3 has 11 amino acids. Written as DNA, the CDR3 is TGTGCCAGCATGAGGGTTTATGGCTACACCTTC. This sequence encodes CASMRVYGYTF. Based on the CDR3 plus reference TRBV2 and TRBJ1-2, the full variable domain is EPEVTQTPSHQVTQMGQEVILRCVPISNHLYFYWYRQILGQKVEFLVSFYNNEISEKSEIFDDQFSVERPDGSNFTLKIRSTKLEDSAMYFCASMRVYGYTFGSGTRLTVV.